These 30 T cell receptor beta chains were all obtained from the same sample, sequenced in a study of T cell clusters in autoimmune cytopenias (dated by TCRdb to the late 2010s). TRB amplification used around 250 ng of peripheral blood genomic DNA, 30,000 to 40,000 genome equivalents, per sample. The instrument given in TCRdb is Illumina MiSeq. TRB rearrangements were amplified by multiplex PCR following a touch-down protocol, with the TRB-A and TRB-B primer pools mixed in one tube. TCRdb reanalyzed the reads, keeping one entry per CDR3 protein sequence and omitting DNA. This sample's clone table shows roughly 7,000 distinct CDR3 sequences. The ten most abundant clones make up approximately 25% of the sample. Sequences were obtained from peripheral blood. These receptor sequences come from a human donor with an autoimmune cytopenia or autoimmune hepatitis (not recorded which).

This chain joins TRBV12-3 or TRBV12-4 and TRBJ1-6; with no DNA, the TCRdb D assignment of TRBD1 cannot be verified. CDR3 size: 14 residues. Here the CDR3 reads CASRRTVVNSPLHF.

This chain joins TRBV20-1 and TRBJ2-1; TCRdb outputs TRBD2, but without DNA this stays unchecked. The CDR3 length is 14 residues. Germline values: CDR1 DFQATT, CDR2 SNEGSKA (reference sequence). This chain's CDR3 is CSAPGTSRYNEQFF.

The J gene is TRBJ1-4, the V gene TRBV18. This CDR3 is 14 amino acids long. Germline loops: CDR1 KGHSH, CDR2 LQKENI. The CDR3 loop is CASSRVGGDEKLFF.

The V gene is TRBV7-6, the J gene TRBJ2-1; no DNA is available, so the TRBD2 call from TCRdb remains unchecked. The CDR3 extends over 15 amino acids. Per the germline V gene, CDR1 is SGHVS and CDR2 is FNYEAQ. The CDR3 protein is CASSFVLGLSNEQFF.

The V gene is TRBV18, the J gene TRBJ1-1; as DNA is missing, the TRBD1 call by TCRdb cannot be tested. Germline V CDR1 and CDR2: KGHSH, LQKENI. CDR3 length: 14 amino acids. Here the CDR3 reads CASSLDMGPPEAFF.

The chain employs TRBV27 and TRBJ2-3; TCRdb reports TRBD2, a call that lacks DNA to check it against. Looked up from germline, CDR1 is MNHEY and CDR2 is SMNVEV (reference sequence). This CDR3 comprises 17 residues. CDR3 protein: CASSLSRNRAPGDTQYF.

This clonotype is called medium-sized based on its frequency. The J gene is TRBJ2-2, the V gene TRBV19; TCRdb selects TRBD1, and the lack of DNA leaves this call unchecked. Germline loops: CDR1 LNHDA, CDR2 SQIVND (reference sequence). This CDR3 has 16 residues. The CDR3 here is CASTRGGVGRTGELFF.

The chain joins TRBV13 to TRBJ2-5. Germline CDR1 reads PRHDT; CDR2 reads FYEKMQ (reference sequence). The CDR3 extends over 12 amino acids. CDR3 sequence: CASSLEGETQYF.

Frequency places this clonotype as medium-sized (0.01 to 0.1%). The chain's CDR3 is CAISYRAADTQYF. This chain uses TRBV10-3 with TRBJ2-3; lacking DNA, the TRBD1 call made by TCRdb goes unchecked. Germline V gene sequence: CDR1 ENHRY, CDR2 SYGVKD. This CDR3 has 13 amino acids.

The chain carries TRBV5-1 and TRBJ2-3. Germline loops: CDR1 SGHRS, CDR2 YFSETQ. This CDR3 has 16 residues. CDR3 amino acids: CASSLAVEASTDTQYF. Combining the CDR3 with reference TRBV5-1 and TRBJ2-3 gives the whole variable domain KAGVTQTPRYLIKTRGQQVTLSCSPISGHRSVSWYQQTPGQGLQFLFEYFSETQRNKGNFPGRFSGRQFSNSRSEMNVSTLELGDSALYLCASSLAVEASTDTQYFGPGTRLTVL.

This clonotype is medium-sized by frequency. V and J are TRBV18 and TRBJ2-1; TCRdb outputs TRBD2, but without DNA this stays unchecked. The CDR3 extends over 14 amino acids. CDR1 and CDR2 from the germline V gene are KGHSH and LQKENI. CDR3: CASSPATTADEQFF. The full variable domain, with the rest looked up from reference TRBV18 and TRBJ2-1, is NAGVMQNPRHLVRRRGQEARLRCSPMKGHSHVYWYRQLPEEGLKFMVYLQKENIIDESGMPKERFSAEFPKEGPSILRIQQVVRGDSAAYFCASSPATTADEQFFGPGTRLTVL.

The chain combines TRBV10-3 with TRBJ1-1; the TCRdb call, TRBD1, lacks DNA for checking. The germline V gene encodes CDR1 ENHRY and CDR2 SYGVKD. This CDR3 has 15 amino acids. CDR3 residues: CAINRQGGVNTEAFF.

This sequence joins TRBV18 and TRBJ1-1; the D call from TCRdb, TRBD1, cannot be confirmed without DNA. The CDR3 has 13 amino acids. Per the germline V gene, CDR1 is KGHSH and CDR2 is LQKENI. The chain's CDR3 is CASSAGGRTEAFF.

The chain has TRBV18 and TRBJ1-1; TCRdb names TRBD1, which stays unverified in the absence of DNA. The CDR3 is 15 amino acids. Germline V gene data show CDR1 as KGHSH and CDR2 as LQKENI. The CDR3 region is CASSRGLTGRTEAFF.

The chain has TRBV11-1 and TRBJ2-1; TCRdb picks TRBD1, but there is no DNA to check that call. The CDR3 covers 14 residues. Germline V gives CDR1 SGHAT, CDR2 FQDESV (reference sequence). CDR3 amino acids: CASNPGYTYNEQFF. Filled out from reference TRBV11-1 and TRBJ2-1, the complete variable domain reads EAEVAQSPRYKITEKSQAVAFWCDPISGHATLYWYRQILGQGPELLVQFQDESVVDDSQLPKDRFSAERLKGVDSTLKIQPAELGDSAMYLCASNPGYTYNEQFFGPGTRLTVL.

The CDR3 region is CASNRESGNTIYF. The chain couples TRBV12-3 or TRBV12-4 to TRBJ1-3; TCRdb outputs TRBD1, but without DNA this stays unchecked. The CDR3 has 13 amino acids.

The chain couples TRBV27 to TRBJ2-7; TCRdb calls TRBD1, which cannot be checked without DNA. CDR3 length equals 14 residues. Germline V gene data show CDR1 as MNHEY and CDR2 as SMNVEV (reference sequence). CDR3 protein: CASSLRQGAYEQYF.

The chain joins TRBV6-5 to TRBJ2-1. The CDR3 runs 12 residues. The germline V gene has CDR1 MNHEY and CDR2 SVGAGI. The CDR3 here is CASSYSYGEQFF.

This clonotype is identified as medium-sized (0.01 to 0.1%) from frequency. The chain is built from TRBV6-5 and TRBJ1-2; without DNA, the TCRdb call of TRBD1 cannot be checked. This CDR3 comprises 15 residues. Germline lookup yields CDR1 MNHEY and CDR2 SVGAGI. CDR3 loop: CASSAGSSASGGYTF.

The rearrangement uses TRBV27 and TRBJ1-2; no DNA is available, so the TRBD1 call from TCRdb remains unchecked. Germline values: CDR1 MNHEY, CDR2 SMNVEV (reference sequence). This CDR3 has 14 amino acids. The CDR3 sequence is CASSLSGGSYGYTF.

The V call is TRBV27, the J call TRBJ1-1; TCRdb gives TRBD1 as the D gene, but with no DNA this cannot be confirmed. The CDR3 covers 12 residues. Germline CDR1 MNHEY, CDR2 SMNVEV (reference sequence). CDR3 protein: CARSQGPTEAFF.

This clonotype shows up as medium-sized by frequency. J is TRBJ2-1 and V is TRBV27; the TRBD2 assignment by TCRdb is unverifiable without DNA. The germline V gene has CDR1 MNHEY and CDR2 SMNVEV (reference sequence). The CDR3 covers 13 residues. The CDR3 here is CASTGTIYNEQFF.

The V call is TRBV6-6, the J call TRBJ2-4; checking the TCRdb D call of TRBD1 is not possible without DNA. The CDR3 totals 15 residues. Germline-derived CDR1 and CDR2 are MNHNY and SVGAGI (reference sequence). The CDR3 here is CASSALWSLGDIQYF.

This rearrangement joins TRBV5-1 to TRBJ1-4; TCRdb's D gene call, TRBD1, goes unchecked for lack of DNA. This CDR3 comprises 15 residues. The germline V gene has CDR1 SGHRS and CDR2 YFSETQ. This chain's CDR3 is CASSAGLGAGEKLFF.

The chain employs TRBV6-1 and TRBJ2-3. In germline, CDR1 is MNHNS, CDR2 SASEGT. The CDR3 has 12 amino acids. The CDR3 loop reads CASSEAGYTQYF.

This clonotype ranks as medium-sized in terms of frequency. CDR3 residues: CASSFRTSGNTIYF. The V gene is TRBV19, the J gene TRBJ1-3. The germline gives CDR1 LNHDA, CDR2 SQIVND (reference sequence). The CDR3 loop spans 14 amino acids.

The chain uses TRBV15 and TRBJ1-2. This CDR3 region has 13 residues. Germline V gene data show CDR1 as LNHNV and CDR2 as YYDKDF (reference sequence). The CDR3 is CATSMNLGRGYTF.

This CDR3 is CSAHGPSGSYNEQFF. V and J are TRBV20-1 and TRBJ2-1; TCRdb names TRBD2, which stays unverified in the absence of DNA. Germline CDR1 DFQATT, CDR2 SNEGSKA (reference sequence). The CDR3 is 15 amino acids.

V usage is TRBV14 and J usage is TRBJ2-7; TCRdb designates TRBD2, a call that cannot be tested without DNA. This CDR3 comprises 14 residues. Germline lookup yields CDR1 SGHDN and CDR2 FVKESK. CDR3 sequence reads: CASSLTSGAYEQYF.

This clonotype is called medium-sized based on its frequency. The V gene is TRBV19, the J gene TRBJ2-5; TCRdb returns TRBD1, unconfirmable since there is no DNA. This CDR3 region has 13 residues. Germline assignment: CDR1 LNHDA and CDR2 SQIVND (reference sequence). The CDR3 region is CASSIQGRETQYF. The variable domain in full, completed from reference TRBV19 and TRBJ2-5, reads DGGITQSPKYLFRKEGQNVTLSCEQNLNHDAMYWYRQDPGQGLRLIYYSQIVNDFQKGDIAEGYSVSREKKESFPLTVTSAQKNPTAFYLCASSIQGRETQYFGPGTRLLVL.